These T cell receptor beta chains were read from a single sample in a study of T cells in Graves' hyperthyroidism and ophthalmopathy. TCRdb analysed the multiplex PCR reads with MiXCR anew, one entry per CDR3 protein. The sample lists around 430,000 distinct CDR3 sequences, under 15% occurring once. Sequenced: blood. Receptor source: a woman in her 30s with Graves' hyperthyroidism. Each CDR3 is given with its conserved first and last residue. A D gene is named only where the DNA matches it firmly. The size entry is marked missing in some rows and otherwise reads once, few, many or a size class.

>TRBV7-9|TRBD1|TRBJ2-1|few
TGTGCCAGCAGCCTCCTCATCCGACAGGGTGTTGAAGTCAATGAGCAGTTCTTC
CASSLLIRQGVEVNEQFF
>TRBV2|TRBD1|TRBJ1-1|many
TGTGCCAGCAGTGATGCAGGGGGCACTGAAGCTTTCTTT
CASSDAGGTEAFF
>TRBV5-6|.|TRBJ1-2|.
TGTGCCAGCAGCCCCATGACAGAGAACTATGGCTACACCTTC
CASSPMTENYGYTF
>TRBV20-1|.|TRBJ2-5|few
TGCAGTGCTAGCGCCCCCAGTGCAAGAGAGACCCAGTACTTC
CSASAPSARETQYF
>TRBV20-1|TRBD2|TRBJ2-3|many
TGCAGTGCTAGAGATTGGCCGGCTAGCGGTAGCACAGATACGCAGTATTTT
CSARDWPASGSTDTQYF
>TRBV5-1|.|TRBJ1-3|.
TGTGCCAGCAGCTACGGACAGAGCCTCTCTGGAAACACCATATATTTT
CASSYGQSLSGNTIYF
>TRBV28|TRBD2|TRBJ2-7|many
TGTGCCAGCAGTTTAGGGTGGAGCGGGGAGAAGTACTTC
CASSLGWSGEKYF
>TRBV5-1|.|TRBJ1-4|many
TGCGCCAGCAGGACGGATGCAACTAATGAAAAACTGTTTTTT
CASRTDATNEKLFF
>TRBV4-1|TRBD2|TRBJ2-7|few
TGCGCCAGCAGCCTCCGACTAGCGGAAAATAGCTACGAGCAGTACTTC
CASSLRLAENSYEQYF
>TRBV25-1|.|TRBJ2-5|few
TGTGCCAGCAGTGAATCCTGGGGGTGGGAGACCCAGTACTTC
CASSESWGWETQYF
>TRBV4-1|.|TRBJ2-6|.
TGCGCCAGCAGCCTCGAGCGAGGGGCCGGGAGCTCTGGGGCCAACGTCCTGACTTTC
CASSLERGAGSSGANVLTF
>TRBV14|TRBD1|TRBJ2-7|few
TGTGCCAGCAGCCAACTCGGGACAGGGATCTACGAGCAGTACTTC
CASSQLGTGIYEQYF
>TRBV5-6|.|TRBJ2-3|.
TGTGCCAGCCTGGGGGCGGAGGGCAGCACAGATACGCAGTATTTT
CASLGAEGSTDTQYF
>TRBV6-1|.|TRBJ2-1|.
TGTGCCAGCACTTATAGCGATTCGGGTATTAAGTTCTTC
CASTYSDSGIKFF
>TRBV10-3|TRBD2|TRBJ2-3|many
TGTGCCATCAGTGAGCTAGCGGGAGGCCCTAGCACAGATACGCAGTATTTT
CAISELAGGPSTDTQYF
>TRBV7-3|.|TRBJ2-1|many
TGTGCCAGCAGCTGGGGAGATTCCTACAATGAGCAGTTCTTC
CASSWGDSYNEQFF
>TRBV3-1|.|TRBJ1-4|many
TGTGCCAGCAGTCCTCGTCCTAATGAAAAACTGTTTTTT
CASSPRPNEKLFF
>TRBV28|.|TRBJ2-7|many
TGTGCCAGCAGCGGCCGTAGCTCCTACGAGCAGTACTTC
CASSGRSSYEQYF
>TRBV24-1|TRBD2|TRBJ2-2|few
TGTGCCACCAATGGGGCGGGAGTCGGTTCCGGGGAGCTGTTTTTT
CATNGAGVGSGELFF
>TRBV3-1|.|TRBJ1-4|.
TGTGCCAGCAGCCAAGATGGTACCGGGACGGGGAATGAAAAACTGTTTTTT
CASSQDGTGTGNEKLFF
>TRBV24-1|TRBD1|TRBJ2-7|many
TGTGCCACCAGTGACCCTGACAGGGGATCTTACGAGCAGTACTTC
CATSDPDRGSYEQYF
>TRBV14|.|TRBJ2-5|.
TGTGCCAGCAGCCAAGATCGGAGCGGCGGGCGGACCCAGTACTTC
CASSQDRSGGRTQYF
>TRBV7-2|.|TRBJ2-7|.
TGTGCCAGCAGCCCCGATCTAGCTTACGAGCAGTACTTC
CASSPDLAYEQYF
>TRBV11-3|TRBD2|TRBJ2-1|.
TGTGCCAGCAGCTTAGGTGCGGGGGTGTCAAATGAGCAGTTCTTC
CASSLGAGVSNEQFF
>TRBV7-9|.|TRBJ2-7|once
TGTGCCAGCAGCTTGAGGACAGTTTCCTACGAGCAGTACTTC
CASSLRTVSYEQYF
>TRBV7-9|.|TRBJ2-1|.
TGTGCCAGCAGCTCGGGACTCTTACTCCAGAAATACAATGAGCAGTTCTTC
CASSSGLLLQKYNEQFF
>TRBV4-1|.|TRBJ2-5|few
TGCGCCAGCAGCCAAGTTCTGCTTAGGGGCGGCAACCAAGAGACCCAGTACTTC
CASSQVLLRGGNQETQYF
>TRBV24-1|.|TRBJ1-5|many
TGTGCCACCAGCCGGGCCTCGACCAATCAGCCCCAGCATTTT
CATSRASTNQPQHF
>TRBV11-2|.|TRBJ2-3|many
TGTGCCAGCAGCCCCAGACGGGCAACTAGCACAGATACGCAGTATTTT
CASSPRRATSTDTQYF
>TRBV15|TRBD1|TRBJ1-5|few
TGTGCCACCAGCAGAGATAAGGGACAGGGGGCATGGCCCCAGCATTTT
CATSRDKGQGAWPQHF
>TRBV15|.|TRBJ2-5|few
TGTGCCACCAGCATCGACCGAATCCAAGAGACCCAGTACTTC
CATSIDRIQETQYF
>TRBV12-3/TRBV12-4|.|TRBJ2-1|many
TGTGCCAGCAGTTTAAAGGGGCCTAGTGAGCAGTTCTTC
CASSLKGPSEQFF
>TRBV9|TRBD1|TRBJ2-1|.
TGTGCCAGCAGCGCTCGGACAGGGGTCTACAATGAGCAGTTCTTC
CASSARTGVYNEQFF
>TRBV12-3/TRBV12-4|TRBD1|TRBJ1-6|.
TGTGCCAGCAGCGGACAGGGGAACAATTCACCCCTCCACTTT
CASSGQGNNSPLHF
>TRBV5-4|.|TRBJ2-2|few
TGTGCCAGCAGCTCCTCTGACAGGAACACCGGGGAGCTGTTTTTT
CASSSSDRNTGELFF
>TRBV6-1|TRBD1|TRBJ2-7|many
TGTGCCAGCAGAGCCGGGACAGGGACCTACGAGCAGTACTTC
CASRAGTGTYEQYF
>TRBV2|.|TRBJ2-2|.
TGTGCCAGCAGTAAGGAAAGACCCTCACCCACCGGGGAGCTGTTTTTT
CASSKERPSPTGELFF
>TRBV5-1|TRBD1|TRBJ2-7|.
TGCGCCAGCAGCGTAGGACAGGTCTACGAGCAGTACTTC
CASSVGQVYEQYF
>TRBV20-1|.|TRBJ2-5|many
TGCAGTGCTTATAGGGGGTACAGCCAAGAGACCCAGTACTTC
CSAYRGYSQETQYF
>TRBV2|.|TRBJ1-5|many
TGTGCCAGCAGTGAAAGATCAACCGGGTCTAATCAGCCCCAGCATTTT
CASSERSTGSNQPQHF
>TRBV5-1|TRBD1|TRBJ1-4|few
TGCGCCAGCAGCCAGGGACAGGGTACTAATGAAAAACTGTTTTTT
CASSQGQGTNEKLFF
>TRBV10-3|.|TRBJ1-2|few
TGTGCCATCAGCGAGAACGGGGCAGGGGCGGGGGACTATGGCTACACCTTC
CAISENGAGAGDYGYTF
>TRBV18|TRBD1|TRBJ2-7|many
TGTGCCAGCTCACCCGGGACAGGGAGCTACGAGCAGTACTTC
CASSPGTGSYEQYF
>TRBV19|.|TRBJ1-4|.
TGTGCCACCACCAGGGACGGTAATGAAAAACTGTTTTTT
CATTRDGNEKLFF
>TRBV5-1|.|TRBJ2-3|.
TGCGCCAGCAGCTTGGCCGGGCGGGGAGACACAGATACGCAGTATTTT
CASSLAGRGDTDTQYF
>TRBV15|.|TRBJ1-5|.
TGTGCCACCAGCAGAGAGGGGAGAGGTCAGCCCCAGCATTTT
CATSREGRGQPQHF
>TRBV20-1|.|TRBJ2-7|many
TGCAGTGCTAGAGATCCCGGAAGCTCCTACGAGCAGTACTTC
CSARDPGSSYEQYF
>TRBV3-1|TRBD2|TRBJ2-1|many
TGTGCCAGCAGCCAATTCTGGGGGGGGAATGAGCAGTTCTTC
CASSQFWGGNEQFF
>TRBV12-3/TRBV12-4|.|TRBJ2-1|many
TGTGCCAGCAGTTCCGCAGGGGTAATGGGCAATGAGCAGTTCTTC
CASSSAGVMGNEQFF
>TRBV28|.|TRBJ2-1|many
TGTGCCAGCAGTTCACCACGACAGATCAATGAGCAGTTCTTC
CASSSPRQINEQFF
>TRBV3-1|.|TRBJ2-1|many
TGTGCCAGCAGCCCAACCCCCCAGACCAATGAGCAGTTCTTC
CASSPTPQTNEQFF
>TRBV28|.|TRBJ1-1|.
TGTGCCAGCAGCAAGGCCGGCGGACGATCGAACACTGAAGCTTTCTTT
CASSKAGGRSNTEAFF